This TCR beta chain was found in a study of T-cell reconstitution after alpha-beta-depleted transplantation in children. There are many counts of this clonotype. Its target is not known. Overall study findings and caveats: Recipient T cells and thymic progenitors that survived were the source of the high TCRbeta diversity seen at day 60 in some patients. At around two months after transplant, the alpha-beta T cells were reportedly derived from several hundred expanded clones that came from non-depleted graft cells. One year after transplant, T-cell counts and diversity came mostly from newly produced T cells.

The CDR3 spans 12 residues. V was pared by 4 bases and J by 9 bases, with 10 bases between. Germline CDR1 and CDR2: SGHTA and FQGNSA. TCRbeta library preparation incorporated unique molecular identifiers. TCRdb reprocessed the PCR reads with MiXCR, giving one entry per CDR3 protein. The table shows 700,000 or so distinct CDR3 sequences, with 10% to 15% occurring only once. The V gene is TRBV7-2, the J gene TRBJ2-1; either TRBD1 or TRBD2 may fit D (5 bases each). This specimen was PBMCs, taken before TCRalphabeta/CD19-depleted stem cell transplant. The sequence derives from a girl aged 2-15 years with congenital amegakaryocytic thrombocytopenia, due to receive a stem cell transplant. In DNA, the CDR3 is TGTGCCAGCAGCTCGTATGGGGGTGAGCAGTTCTTC. This sequence encodes CASSSYGGEQFF. The entire variable domain, with the rest obtained from reference TRBV7-2 and TRBJ2-1, is as follows: GAGVSQSPSNKVTEKGKDVELRCDPISGHTALYWYRQSLGQGLEFLIYFQGNSAPDKSGLPSDRFSAERTGGSVSTLTIQRTQQEDSAVYLCASSSYGGEQFFGPGTRLTVL.